The TCR beta chain under discussion was sequenced for a study of cytomegalovirus exposure and HLA in healthy donors (dated by TCRdb to 2016 to 2017). Regarding the complete study: According to an earlier analysis of 587 of the donors, 150 million to 200 million T cells yielded roughly 110 million unique TCR beta sequences and approximately 300 Gb of sequence data. Among a few hundred genotyped donors of the cohort, an average of roughly 240,000 unique TCR beta nucleotide sequences were sequenced per donor, around a sixth of them non-productive. Donor age, sex, ethnicity and CMV serostatus were compiled together with the repertoire data. Along with the roughly 700-subject first cohort, a separate validation cohort of around 120 different subjects was used. In the later analysis, no new phenotypic data were used to find candidate immune exposures; instead, reliance was placed on TCR beta sequences and their occurrence across donors. HLA typing covered class I and class II loci at four-digit resolution. All discovery cohort repertoires had been generated on a single sequencing platform. To decide whether each TCR beta V gene segment behaved as functional or pseudogenic, an earlier analysis of approximately 620 of the donors relied on high-throughput TCR beta sequencing. To study patterns of TCR occurrence, a later analysis re-analyzed previously published TCR beta repertoires from 650 to 750 donors and added high-resolution HLA genotyping. Genome-wide SNP genotypes for about three fifths of the roughly 700 donors were used in a later genetic analysis, which treated that subset as a discovery cohort. The T cell repertoires of 666 subjects were profiled by immunosequencing and related to cytomegalovirus serostatus. Typing coverage differed by locus: A, B, C, DRB1 and DQB1 were typed in roughly 620-630 donors, DQA1 in approximately 520, DPA1 in some 610, and DPB1 in just under 480. Of the 300 to 500 genotyped donors, 81% were placed in the genetic ancestry cluster associated with self-reported Caucasian donors. Five DR-DQ haplotypes were handled as single units for association and clustering because linkage in the cohort was strong. To predict cytomegalovirus infection status, the study combined high-throughput TCR immunosequencing, statistical association of individual TCRs with disease status, and machine learning. An early release covering 550 to 650 HLA-typed donors comprised approximately 300 gigabases of sequencing data and 65 million to 100 million unique TCR sequences. The study was designed to test whether signatures of past pathogen exposure could be identified by cataloging public T cell receptors. Points the paper makes about the study in general: Over 15 rarely observed V segments, including chromosome 9 orphons, were excluded from the earlier analysis of about 610 of the donors because counts were too low. A cluster of highly shared sequence variants was judged likely to be a technical artifact of the sequencing pipeline. Compared with equally common non-associated chains, HLA-associated TCR beta chains in a later analysis were more clonally expanded and had lower generation probabilities. Correlated functional status among segregating V segments might be attributable to linkage disequilibrium, but an unknown experimental factor could not be ruled out. A further reported finding was that TCR beta sequences accurately predicted the HLA-A and HLA-B alleles for most subjects in the first cohort. A later analysis reported that several top co-occurrence clusters appeared linked to parvovirus B19, influenza, CMV and Epstein-Barr virus. In an earlier analysis of fewer than 700 of the donors, most TCR beta V segments appeared in productive rearrangements about 87% or about 30% of the time, broadly matching IMGT annotations. A few of the identified cytomegalovirus-associated TCR beta chains were confirmed in vitro to be specific for cytomegalovirus antigens. According to a later analysis, TCR association rates differed among HLA loci, with DRB1 alleles showing the most associated TCRs and HLA-C alleles showing the fewest. For the cohort, immune exposure information was limited to CMV serostatus. In this cohort, only TCR beta chains were sequenced, and detectable features were limited by the absence of alpha or paired-chain data. Presence/absence analyses assumed roughly uniform sequencing depth across donors, an assumption that may not hold. The study listed 164 TCR beta chains as associated with cytomegalovirus. According to a later genetic analysis, donors in an Asian-associated ancestry cluster had fewer N-insertions in productive TCRs than the approximately 700-donor mean. When HLA alleles, especially DR and DQ, strongly co-occurred, TCR associations were difficult to assign to individual alleles. In a later analysis, around 17,000 TCR beta sequences were associated with specific HLA alleles at a false discovery rate of 0.05. The classifier was reported to diagnose cytomegalovirus status with high specificity and sensitivity in both the original cohort and the validation cohort. Most TCR sequences were seen in very few donors, while some public TCRs were found in many individuals. According to the authors, the approach could potentially be generalized to other disease states and immunological phenotypes. V-gene and J-gene trimming of TCR beta chains was associated with a missense DCLRE1C variant in a later genetic analysis, and the association was replicated in an independent cohort. According to a later analysis, most CMV-associated TCR beta chains appeared to be HLA-restricted, and the HLA associations seemed to be driven largely by CMV exposure. Because HLA typing was unavailable for some donors at each locus, only the typed subset was used in association tests.

To note about this clone: There is no known antigen for this receptor.

The protocol used for the library was the immunoSEQ multiplex PCR assay. For the multiplex PCR, a mixture combining 60 forward primers for TCR Vbeta segments and 13 reverse primers for TCR Jbeta segments was used. The CDR3 region of rearranged TCR beta genes was amplified from genomic DNA with a multiplex PCR assay. The Illumina HiSeq System was used to sequence the amplified TCR beta libraries as 87-base-pair reads. Per the original workflow: Across the roughly 700 repertoires, a later analysis counted tens of millions of unique TCR beta chains, about 10 million of which were shared by at least two donors. A nearest-neighbor algorithm error-corrected the raw reads and collapsed the reads into unique sequences, merging closely related sequences to remove PCR and sequencing errors. Alignment of CDR3 sequences to IMGT reference sequences was used to assign V, D and J gene segments. For a sequence to be retained, a match of at least six nucleotides to both a V gene segment and a J gene segment was required. Rearrangements were classified as productive when the CDR3 lacked stop codons and remained in frame with V and J, and all other rearrangements were classified as non-productive. CDR3 was defined according to IMGT convention as the region running from the second conserved V-encoded cysteine to the conserved J-encoded phenylalanine. In an earlier analysis of around 640 of the donors, sequences lacking an unambiguous match to a single V gene segment were excluded. An earlier analysis of 587 of the donors called V segments functional above 56.7% productive rearrangements and segregating when the between-donor standard deviation exceeded 5%. A statistical classification framework was built for diagnosing cytomegalovirus status from the catalog of TCR beta chain sequences. In a later analysis, V and J genes were assigned by comparing TCR nucleotide sequences against IMGT/GENE-DB human TR gene sequences. In a later analysis, CDR3 sequences and most-parsimonious VDJ recombination scenarios were assigned using the TCRdist pipeline. A later analysis defined each TCR beta chain by its CDR3 amino acid sequence plus V-gene family, and excluded reads lacking a unique V-gene family. To address suspected cross-contamination and a sequencing artifact, a later analysis removed over 500 highly shared, low-generation-probability nucleotide sequences. A later analysis calculated a clonal expansion index for each public chain from normalized within-repertoire ranks of inferred template counts. In a later analysis, generation probabilities were computed using a VDJ recombination model fitted to out-of-frame rearrangements, and the results were checked against IGoR. In a later analysis, hypergeometric tests were used to score TCR-TCR, TCR-HLA and TCR-CMV co-occurrence, with a repertoire-size bias correction applied to TCR pairs. False discovery rates were estimated in a later analysis by permuting HLA or CMV assignments 20 times. In a later analysis, co-occurring TCRs were grouped using DBSCAN, with TCRdist sequence similarity added in when clustering inside HLA-allele-positive subsets. For co-occurrence clustering, repertoires with fewer than 30,000 or more than 120,000 public chains were excluded, along with 5 or 6 repertoires with anomalous nucleotide sharing. Imported from immuneACCESS, the table was reduced by TCRdb to in-frame sequences with V and J called. These copies leave out some clones; in studies compared against another copy, an unresolved V gene accounts for under half, and the cause of the remainder is not known. V and J calls and clone size come straight from that table; D and trimming were deduced from the DNA. The sample's clone listing holds about 40,000 clones. Just under 4% of the sample is taken by the ten largest.

The cohort comprised more than 550 healthy bone marrow donors. All cohort members were sampled while nominally healthy, although unrecorded immune exposures were likely present. The donor tested CMV seronegative, placing the donor among the 350 to 400 seronegative members of the cohort. Each donor provided a peripheral blood sample, and peripheral blood mononuclear cells were used for TCR beta sequencing. The Qiagen DNeasy Blood Extraction Kit was used to extract genomic DNA from the blood cell samples. The sample consisted of PBMCs. This receptor was identified in a male donor in good health and CMV-seronegative.

The nucleotides are TGTGCCAGCAGAAGGGGGAAGTCTAGCACAGATACGCAGTATTTT. Its product reads: CASRRGKSSTDTQYF. The rearrangement combines TRBV7-3 with TRBJ2-3; the D gene is perhaps TRBD1, from 6 matching bases. V is cut by 6 bases and J by 0 bases, and the space between the germline ends is 13 bases. The germline V gene gives CDR1 as SGHTA and CDR2 as FQGTGA. The CDR3, from cysteine to phenylalanine, totals 15 residues. The entry retains the CDR3 DNA only, 45 bases that are in frame from base 1.